One sample yielded the 32 T cell receptor beta chains listed below, sequenced in a study of technical replicates of blood from four donors. Profiled with immunoSEQ multiplex PCR; TCRdb holds only in-frame clones, not every one. The sample includes more than 65,000 clones, approximately 97% of them seen just once. The sequenced material came from T cells isolated from PBMCs. The source is a human donor in good health.

This clone appeared many times. The CDR3 DNA reads TGTGCCAGCAGTGAAGGAGCGGTGACAGGGGTCAATCAGCCCCAGCATTTT. It codes for CASSEGAVTGVNQPQHF. The V call is TRBV6-1, the J call TRBJ1-5, with TRBD1 matching 8 bases. The junction had 8 bases not matched to a gene; V was cut back by 1 base and J by 3 bases. The CDR3 runs to 17 residues. Looked up from germline, CDR1 is MNHNS and CDR2 is SASEGT.

The chain carries TRBV5-1 and TRBJ2-7; 9 nucleotides agree with TRBD1. Per the germline V gene, CDR1 is SGHRS and CDR2 is YFSETQ. V shed 4 bases and J 7 bases; nucleotides not matched to a gene: 9. This CDR3 has 14 amino acids. CDR3 loop: CASSTGTGSGEQYF. CDR3 sequence (DNA): TGCGCCAGCAGCACCGGGACAGGGTCGGGTGAGCAGTACTTC.

The CDR3 DNA sequence: TGTGCCAGCAGAAGGGACCGGACAGGGAGTCCAGATACGCAGTATTTT. The encoded protein is CASRRDRTGSPDTQYF. The chain couples TRBV28 to TRBJ2-3, with TRBD1 identical over 8 bases. The length of the CDR3 is 16 residues. The ends lost 6 bases at V and 4 bases at J; junction bases unmatched: 12. Germline V gene data show CDR1 as MDHEN and CDR2 as SYDVKM.

V usage is TRBV7-9 and J usage is TRBJ2-3, with 8 bases lining up with TRBD2. The CDR3 is made up of 15 amino acids. Trimming took 5 bases from V and 1 from J; bases not matched to a gene: 5. Germline V gene sequence: CDR1 SEHNR, CDR2 FQNEAQ (reference sequence). The CDR3, as DNA: TGTGCCAGCAGCGCCCGGACTAGCCGCACAGATACGCAGTATTTT. It specifies CASSARTSRTDTQYF.

This chain connects TRBV5-6 to TRBJ2-2; D uncertain. The CDR3 loop spans 12 amino acids. Germline V lookup: CDR1 SGHDT, CDR2 YYEEEE. The V gene lost 3 bases and the J gene lost 3 bases, with 3 bases spanning the gap. As DNA, the CDR3 is TGTGCCAGCAGCTCTTACACCGGGGAGCTGTTTTTT. This codes for CASSSYTGELFF. The complete variable domain, with remaining parts taken from reference TRBV5-6 and TRBJ2-2, reads DAGVTQSPTHLIKTRGQQVTLRCSPKSGHDTVSWYQQALGQGPQFIFQYYEEEERQRGNFPDRFSGHQFPNYSSELNVNALLLGDSALYLCASSSYTGELFFGEGSRLTVL.

This sequence joins TRBV4-1 and TRBJ2-3; the match to TRBD2 covers 8 bases. The germline gives CDR1 MGHRA, CDR2 YSYEKL. Trimming took 0 bases from V and 1 from J; bases not matched to a gene: 3. CDR3 length: 16 residues. This CDR3 is CASSQDPSGRTDTQYF. In DNA form, the CDR3 reads TGCGCCAGCAGCCAAGACCCTAGCGGGCGCACAGATACGCAGTATTTT.

The rearrangement links TRBV6-5 to TRBJ2-7, with a possible D match to TRBD1 (6 bases). Germline V gene data show CDR1 as MNHEY and CDR2 as SVGAGI. The CDR3 runs to 12 residues. The V end was cut by 6 bases, the J end by 5 bases, with 11 bases between. The DNA for the CDR3 is TGTGCCAGCAGCCGCACAGGGCACGAGCAGTACTTC. Amino acid sequence: CASSRTGHEQYF.

The rearrangement uses TRBV18 and TRBJ2-1; the match to TRBD2 covers 7 bases. V lost 3 bases, J lost 0 bases, and 5 bases stayed unmatched. The CDR3 covers 16 residues. Germline V gene lookup returns CDR1 KGHSH and CDR2 LQKENI. CDR3: CASSPRGGSSYNEQFF. The DNA for the CDR3 is TGTGCCAGCTCACCTCGGGGCGGGAGCTCCTACAATGAGCAGTTCTTC.

The V gene is TRBV2, the J gene TRBJ2-7; D gene ambiguous. CDR1 SNHLY and CDR2 FYNNEI come from the germline V gene. V was pared by 4 bases and J by 2 bases, with 21 bases between. The CDR3 totals 17 residues. The CDR3 region has the DNA TGTGCCAGCAGTGTTGCTTCTGTGGATTACAGAACCTACGAGCAGTACTTC. It specifies CASSVASVDYRTYEQYF.

For this clone: Other DNA sequences in this specimen translate into the identical CDR3. V is TRBV19 and J is TRBJ2-6; D uncertain. V shed 0 bases and J shed 0 bases, with 3 bases lying between them. The CDR3 is 15 amino acids. CDR1 and CDR2 from the germline V gene are LNHDA and SQIVND (reference sequence). The CDR3 loop reads CASSIDSSGANVLTF. In nucleotides, the CDR3 is TGTGCCAGTAGTATAGATAGCTCTGGGGCCAACGTCCTGACTTTC.

The gene calls are TRBV7-7 and TRBJ2-1; TRBD1 agrees at 8 bases. Germline CDR1 SSHAT, CDR2 FNYEAQ (reference sequence). J was trimmed by 5 bases and V by 5 bases; bases with no gene match: 2. The CDR3 has 13 residues. In DNA, the CDR3 is TGTGCCAGCAGCCTGGACAGGGACAATGAGCAGTTCTTC. This codes for CASSLDRDNEQFF.

This clone appeared a single time. The genes are TRBV19 and TRBJ1-5; the D is unclear. Trimming took 3 bases from V and 4 from J, leaving 7 bases between them. CDR3 length: 13 amino acids. Germline CDR1 is LNHDA and CDR2 is SQIVND (reference sequence). The CDR3 sequence: CASSIDGNQPQHF. The CDR3 DNA reads as TGTGCCAGTAGTATCGACGGGAATCAGCCCCAGCATTTT.

This clone was detected only once. The chain has TRBV19 and TRBJ2-3, with a possible D match to TRBD2 (5 bases). The ends were cut back, 0 bases at V and 2 bases at J, with 15 bases in the middle. Germline V gives CDR1 LNHDA, CDR2 SQIVND (reference sequence). This CDR3 is built from 17 residues. CDR3 loop: CASSIDLETTLTDTQYF. The CDR3 nucleotides read TGTGCCAGTAGTATAGATTTAGAGACTACTCTCACAGATACGCAGTATTTT.

This clone was seen a single time. The chain couples TRBV19 to TRBJ1-5; 9 nucleotides match TRBD1. The CDR3 totals 16 residues. Per germline, CDR1 LNHDA and CDR2 SQIVND (reference sequence). V dropped 6 bases and J dropped 0; count of bases not matched to a gene: 6. CDR3 nucleotides: TGTGCCAGTAGAGGGACAGGGAGCTATAGCAATCAGCCCCAGCATTTT. This gives the protein CASRGTGSYSNQPQHF.

The chain uses TRBV5-1 and TRBJ2-6; D is undetermined. Per germline, CDR1 SGHRS and CDR2 YFSETQ. Trimming removed 0 bases from V and 2 bases from J, with 12 bases in between. CDR3 size: 17 residues. The CDR3 is CASSLEVAPAGANVLTF. The CDR3 region has the DNA TGCGCCAGCAGCTTGGAAGTGGCTCCAGCTGGGGCCAACGTCCTGACTTTC.

This chain uses TRBV7-2 with TRBJ2-1; TRBD2 matches 7 bases. The CDR3 length is 14 residues. Germline-derived CDR1 and CDR2 are SGHTA and FQGNSA. The J segment lost 7 bases and the V segment lost 1 base, leaving 4 bases of the junction unmatched. In nucleotides, the CDR3 is TGTGCCAGCAGCTTAGGCCTAGCGGCTAATGAGCAGTTCTTC. Its translation: CASSLGLAANEQFF.

This clone was seen once. The chain recombines TRBV7-9 with TRBJ2-7; tentative D call: TRBD2 (5 bases). Per the germline V gene, CDR1 is SEHNR and CDR2 is FQNEAQ (reference sequence). V was cut by 7 bases and J by 6 bases, with 13 bases left in between. This CDR3 spans 12 amino acids. The CDR3 coding sequence is TGTGCCAGCACCGAGGGCGGTGTCGAGCAGTACTTC. Its protein product is CASTEGGVEQYF.

The chain employs TRBV4-1 and TRBJ1-1, with unresolved D. Trimming removed 1 base from V and 4 bases from J, with 13 bases in between. The CDR3 is made up of 15 amino acids. The germline CDR1 and CDR2 sequences are MGHRA and YSYEKL. CDR3 in amino acids: CASSQGRGMATEAFF. The DNA for the CDR3 is TGCGCCAGCAGCCAAGGAAGAGGGATGGCCACTGAAGCTTTCTTT.

The V gene is TRBV18, the J gene TRBJ2-5; D might be TRBD2 (5 bases). CDR1 is KGHSH, CDR2 LQKENI, per germline. Trimming removed 3 bases at V and 5 bases at J, with 16 bases between. CDR3 length: 15 amino acids. CDR3 residues: CASSPFAGGEETQYF. In nucleotides, the CDR3 is TGTGCCAGCTCACCGTTTGCGGGTGGCGAGGAGACCCAGTACTTC.

The CDR3 sequence is CASRPIWGQPQHF. In DNA, the CDR3 is TGCGCCAGCAGGCCAATCTGGGGCCAGCCCCAGCATTTT. The chain joins TRBV23-1 to TRBJ1-5; D is perhaps TRBD1 (5 bases). TRBV23-1 is placed among ORFs of uncertain function. The CDR3 is 13 amino acids. Between the trimmed V and J ends, which lost 6 bases and 7 bases, there was a span of 13 bases.

CDR3 amino acids: CASSDSDTQYF. CDR3 DNA sequence: TGTGCCAGCAGCGACTCAGATACGCAGTATTTT. This chain uses TRBV27 with TRBJ2-3; D ambiguous. The CDR3 contains 11 residues. V was clipped by 6 bases and J by 4 bases, with 5 bases between them. The V gene's germline CDR1 is MNHEY and CDR2 SMNVEV (reference sequence).

This clone was seen only once. The rearrangement links TRBV30 to TRBJ2-1; 13 bases map to TRBD2. The CDR3 has 13 residues. Germline trimming cut 0 bases from V and 13 bases from J; bases unmatched to any gene: 3. Per germline, CDR1 GTSNPN and CDR2 SVGIG (reference sequence). The CDR3 loop is CAWSVLAGGPQFF. The CDR3 DNA sequence: TGTGCCTGGAGTGTACTAGCGGGAGGGCCCCAGTTCTTC.

The J gene is TRBJ1-5, the V gene TRBV27, with TRBD1 identical over 10 bases. Germline lookup yields CDR1 MNHEY and CDR2 SMNVEV (reference sequence). The ends lost 5 bases at V and 3 bases at J; junction bases unmatched: 7. This CDR3 is built from 16 residues. CDR3 DNA: TGTGCCAGCAGTCCCGGGACAGGGGTTACCAATCAGCCCCAGCATTTT. Encoded protein: CASSPGTGVTNQPQHF.

The chain has TRBV7-6 and TRBJ2-7; TRBD2 matches 7 bases. After removal of 0 bases from V and 6 bases from J, the junction contained 5 bases not matched to a gene. The CDR3 consists of 14 residues. From germline, CDR1 is SGHVS and CDR2 FNYEAQ. The CDR3 loop is CASSLAQRDSEQYF. The DNA for the CDR3 is TGTGCCAGCAGCTTAGCGCAGCGGGATAGCGAGCAGTACTTC.

The rearrangement links TRBV7-9 to TRBJ1-1, with D unresolved. This CDR3 spans 13 amino acids. Germline V gives CDR1 SEHNR, CDR2 FQNEAQ (reference sequence). The germline V and J ends were trimmed by 0 bases and 3 bases, with 5 bases remaining between them. CDR3 in DNA: TGTGCCAGCAGCTTAGCGTTATACACTGAAGCTTTCTTT. The encoded protein is CASSLALYTEAFF.

The V call is TRBV6-6, the J call TRBJ2-7; TRBD2 aligns across 10 bases. The CDR3 is 13 amino acids. Germline CDR1 MNHNY, CDR2 SVGAGI (reference sequence). With V trimmed by 5 bases and J by 4 bases, 2 bases remained unmatched. The CDR3 bases are TGTGCCAGCAGTCAGCGGGAGGGGTACGAGCAGTACTTC. It codes for CASSQREGYEQYF.

The rearrangement uses TRBV2 and TRBJ1-2; 7 bases match TRBD1. Per the germline V gene, CDR1 is SNHLY and CDR2 is FYNNEI. CDR3 length: 14 amino acids. V shed 6 bases, J shed 5 bases, and the junction held 9 bases outside the gene matches. In nucleotides, the CDR3 is TGTGCCAGCAGCCCCGACAGGGACACTTATGGCTACACCTTC. It specifies CASSPDRDTYGYTF.

The chain employs TRBV20-1 and TRBJ1-2; 7 nucleotides line up with TRBD1. The CDR3 consists of 10 residues. In germline, CDR1 is DFQATT, CDR2 SNEGSKA (reference sequence). The junction had 4 bases not matched to a gene; V was cut back by 5 bases and J by 10 bases. In nucleotides, the CDR3 is TGCAGTGCTGGAACAGGGGTCTACACCTTC. Its translation: CSAGTGVYTF.

This clone was seen a single time. The chain recombines TRBV4-1 with TRBJ2-1; a weak D match, TRBD1 (6 bases). V dropped 0 bases and J dropped 13 bases, with 13 bases sitting between them. The CDR3 extends over 13 amino acids. The V gene's germline CDR1 is MGHRA and CDR2 YSYEKL. CDR3 coding DNA: TGCGCCAGCAGCCAAGATAACAGGGTTTTACAGTTCTTC. This codes for CASSQDNRVLQFF.

J is TRBJ2-7 and V is TRBV11-2, with a possible D match to TRBD2 (5 bases). CDR3 length: 15 amino acids. Germline lookup yields CDR1 SGHAT and CDR2 FQNNGV. The V end was cut by 5 bases, the J end by 3 bases, with 17 bases between. CDR3 in amino acids: CASSVTSGAFYEQYF. CDR3 nucleotides: TGTGCCAGCAGCGTTACGAGCGGAGCCTTCTACGAGCAGTACTTC.

V and J are TRBV5-1 and TRBJ1-4; no clear D. Trimming cost V 0 bases and J 3 bases, with 9 bases left between them. Germline V gene lookup returns CDR1 SGHRS and CDR2 YFSETQ. The CDR3 has 15 residues. Here the CDR3 reads CASSLGSRANEKLFF. As DNA, the CDR3 is TGCGCCAGCAGCTTGGGGTCCCGGGCTAATGAAAAACTGTTTTTT.

In nucleotides, the CDR3 is TGTGCCAGCACCCGGACAGAGTCGAACTACGAGCAGTACTTC. Protein product: CASTRTESNYEQYF. The chain links TRBV11-2 to TRBJ2-7; tentatively, D is TRBD1 (6 bases). The V gene's germline CDR1 is SGHAT and CDR2 FQNNGV. The length of the CDR3 is 14 residues. Trimming stripped 7 bases from V and 3 bases from J, with 16 bases between.